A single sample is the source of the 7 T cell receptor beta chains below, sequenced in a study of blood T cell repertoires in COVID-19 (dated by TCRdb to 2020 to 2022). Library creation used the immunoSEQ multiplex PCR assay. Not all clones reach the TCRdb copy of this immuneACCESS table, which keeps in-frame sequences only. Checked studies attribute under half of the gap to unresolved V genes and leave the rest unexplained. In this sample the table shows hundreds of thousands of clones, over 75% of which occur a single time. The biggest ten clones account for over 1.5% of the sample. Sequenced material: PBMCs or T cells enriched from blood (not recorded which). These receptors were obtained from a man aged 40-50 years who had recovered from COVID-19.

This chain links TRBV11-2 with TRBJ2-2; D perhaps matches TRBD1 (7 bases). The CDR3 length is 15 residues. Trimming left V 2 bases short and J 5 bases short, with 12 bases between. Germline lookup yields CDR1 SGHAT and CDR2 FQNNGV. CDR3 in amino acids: CASSLSQGRTGELFF. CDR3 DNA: TGTGCCAGCAGCTTATCACAGGGGAGGACCGGGGAGCTGTTTTTT.

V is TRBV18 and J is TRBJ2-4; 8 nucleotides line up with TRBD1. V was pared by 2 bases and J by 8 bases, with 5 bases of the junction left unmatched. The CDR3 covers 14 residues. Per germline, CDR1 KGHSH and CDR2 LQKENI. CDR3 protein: CASSPSGGYDIQYF. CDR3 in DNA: TGTGCCAGCTCACCATCAGGGGGCTACGACATTCAGTACTTC. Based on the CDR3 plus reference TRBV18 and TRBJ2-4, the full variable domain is NAGVMQNPRHLVRRRGQEARLRCSPMKGHSHVYWYRQLPEEGLKFMVYLQKENIIDESGMPKERFSAEFPKEGPSILRIQQVVRGDSAAYFCASSPSGGYDIQYFGAGTRLSVL.

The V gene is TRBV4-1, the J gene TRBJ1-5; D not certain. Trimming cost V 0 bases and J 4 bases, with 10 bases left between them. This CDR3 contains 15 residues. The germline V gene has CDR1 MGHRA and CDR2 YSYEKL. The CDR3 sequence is CASSQDWAANQPQHF. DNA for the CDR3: TGCGCCAGCAGCCAAGATTGGGCAGCTAATCAGCCCCAGCATTTT.

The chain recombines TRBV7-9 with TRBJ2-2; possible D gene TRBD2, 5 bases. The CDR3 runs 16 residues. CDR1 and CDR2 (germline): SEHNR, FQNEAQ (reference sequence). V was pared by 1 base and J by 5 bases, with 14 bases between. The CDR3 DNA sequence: TGTGCCAGCAGCTTAGGTCATCCGGGGTCGACCGGGGAGCTGTTTTTT. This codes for CASSLGHPGSTGELFF.

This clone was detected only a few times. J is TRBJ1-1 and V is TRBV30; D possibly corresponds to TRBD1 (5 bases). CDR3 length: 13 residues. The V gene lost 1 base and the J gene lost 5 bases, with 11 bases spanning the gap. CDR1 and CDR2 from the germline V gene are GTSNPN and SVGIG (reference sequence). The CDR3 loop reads CAWSGQLLTEAFF. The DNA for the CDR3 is TGTGCCTGGAGTGGACAGCTTTTAACTGAAGCTTTCTTT.

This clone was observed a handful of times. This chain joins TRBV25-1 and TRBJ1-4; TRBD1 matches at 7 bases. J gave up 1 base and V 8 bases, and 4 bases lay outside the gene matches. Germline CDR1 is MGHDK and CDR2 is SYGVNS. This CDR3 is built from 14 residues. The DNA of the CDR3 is TGTGCCAGCGGTCAGGGGGGAACTAATGAAAAACTGTTTTTT. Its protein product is CASGQGGTNEKLFF.

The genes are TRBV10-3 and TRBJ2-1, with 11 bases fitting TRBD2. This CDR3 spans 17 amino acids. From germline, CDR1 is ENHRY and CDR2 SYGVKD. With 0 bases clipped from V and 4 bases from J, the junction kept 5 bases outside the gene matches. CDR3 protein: CAISESLVAGGYNEQFF. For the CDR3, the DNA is TGTGCCATCAGTGAGTCGTTAGTAGCGGGAGGGTACAATGAGCAGTTCTTC.